The T cell receptor (beta chain) described here comes from a study of T cell repertoires in cytomegalovirus infection. TCRdb itself ran the reads through MiXCR, one entry per CDR3 protein. The sample includes around 530,000 distinct CDR3 sequences, about 15% of them seen just once. This CDR3 region has 16 residues. Looked up from germline, CDR1 is SGHAT and CDR2 is FQNNGV. This clonotype was detected only once. A read error may explain this, as a much larger clone is one base away. Specimen: CD8+ T cells from PBMCs. This sequence originates from a human donor in good health (CMV status not recorded). Some clones in this sample may be carry-over from other donors' samples. The chain carries TRBV11-2 and TRBJ1-1, with D maybe TRBD1 (5 bases). The DNA of the CDR3 is TGTGCCAGCAGCTTAGTCGTTGGGGGAATGAACACTGTAGCTTTCTTT. Its protein is CASSLVVGGMNTVAFF.